Following are 2 T cell receptor beta chains from one sample sequenced in a study of blood T cells in healthy people across ages. Primers used in a second PCR of about 7 to 12 cycles were a sample-barcoded 5' primer and a J-beta primer mix. TCRdb re-analysed the 5' RACE reads in MiXCR, keeping a single row per CDR3 protein. The sample includes about 720,000 distinct CDR3 sequences, 20% to 30% of them seen just once. In addition, the sample was reused for a study of T cells of mothers and their children.

Sequenced: blood. These receptors all stem from a boy younger than 18 in good health.

The chain uses TRBV5-6 and TRBJ2-1; TRBD2 is a possible D gene (6 bases). The CDR3 spans 15 residues. Trimming stripped 0 bases from V and 7 bases from J, with 14 bases between. Germline assignment: CDR1 SGHDT and CDR2 YYEEEE. CDR3 loop: CASSLGPGVSNEQFF. The CDR3 DNA follows: TGTGCCAGCAGCTTGGGTCCGGGGGTCTCTAATGAGCAGTTCTTC.

The V and J genes are TRBV7-9 and TRBJ2-1, with 8 bases aligning to TRBD1. The length of the CDR3 is 14 residues. Germline V gives CDR1 SEHNR, CDR2 FQNEAQ (reference sequence). V lost 4 bases, J lost 7 bases, and 6 bases stayed unmatched. CDR3 protein: CASSSRTGRNEQFF. In DNA form, the CDR3 reads TGTGCCAGCAGCTCCCGGACAGGGAGGAATGAGCAGTTCTTC.